This T cell receptor (beta chain) was identified during a study of T-cell memory formation after mild COVID-19. V dropped 0 bases and J dropped 9 bases, with 14 bases sitting between them. Germline CDR1 SGHAT, CDR2 FQNNGV. The CDR3 extends over 15 amino acids. TCRdb reprocessed the 5' RACE reads with MiXCR, giving one entry per CDR3 protein. The sample records roughly 280,000 distinct CDR3 sequences, 15% to 20% being singletons. The source material was PBMCs or a T cell subset sorted from them (not recorded which). This receptor was obtained from a man between 18 and 35 years old who had mild COVID-19 (a few samples of this study predate the infection). Cell type and time point are not known. This chain connects TRBV11-2 to TRBJ2-2, with a tentative D call TRBD2 (6 bases). CDR3 coding DNA: TGTGCCAGCAGCTTAGATGTGGCGGGGTCGAGGGAGCTGTTTTTT. Translation: CASSLDVAGSRELFF.